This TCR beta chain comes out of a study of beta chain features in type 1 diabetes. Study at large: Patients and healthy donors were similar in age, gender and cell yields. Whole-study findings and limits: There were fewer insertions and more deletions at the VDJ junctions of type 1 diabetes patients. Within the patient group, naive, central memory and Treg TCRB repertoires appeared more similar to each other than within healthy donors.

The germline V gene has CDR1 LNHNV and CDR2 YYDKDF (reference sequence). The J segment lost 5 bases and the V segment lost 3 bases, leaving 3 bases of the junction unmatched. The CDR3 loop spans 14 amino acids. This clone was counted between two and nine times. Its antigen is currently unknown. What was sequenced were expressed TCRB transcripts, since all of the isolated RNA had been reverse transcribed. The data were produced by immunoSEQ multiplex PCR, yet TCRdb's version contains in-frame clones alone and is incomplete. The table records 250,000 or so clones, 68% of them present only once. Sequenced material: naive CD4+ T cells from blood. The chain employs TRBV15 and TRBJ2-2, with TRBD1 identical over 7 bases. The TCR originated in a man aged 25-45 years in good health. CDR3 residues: CATSSDRVTGELFF. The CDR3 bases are TGTGCCACCAGCAGTGACAGGGTTACCGGGGAGCTGTTTTTT.